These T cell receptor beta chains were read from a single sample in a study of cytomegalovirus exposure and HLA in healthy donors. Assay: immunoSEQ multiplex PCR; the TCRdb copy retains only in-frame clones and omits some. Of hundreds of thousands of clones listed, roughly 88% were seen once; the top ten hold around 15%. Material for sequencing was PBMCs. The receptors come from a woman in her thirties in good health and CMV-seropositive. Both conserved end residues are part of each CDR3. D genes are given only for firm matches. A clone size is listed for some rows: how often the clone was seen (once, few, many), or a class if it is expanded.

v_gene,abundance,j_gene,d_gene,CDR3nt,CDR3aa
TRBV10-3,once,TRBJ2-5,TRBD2,TGTGCCATCAGTGAGGTCCAGCGGGACGCCGAAGAGACCCAGTACTTC,CAISEVQRDAEETQYF
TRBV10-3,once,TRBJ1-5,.,TGTGCCATCAGTGAAGGCAATCAGCCCCAGCATTTT,CAISEGNQPQHF
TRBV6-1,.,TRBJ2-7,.,TGTGCCAGCAGTCCGCGCCTGGACGAGCAGTACTTC,CASSPRLDEQYF
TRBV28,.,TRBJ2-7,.,TGTGCCAGCACCACGGACGGTGGCTACGAGCAGTACTTC,CASTTDGGYEQYF
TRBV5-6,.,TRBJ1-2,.,TGTGCCAGCAGCCTCTGGGGATTCGGCTATGGCTACACCTTC,CASSLWGFGYGYTF
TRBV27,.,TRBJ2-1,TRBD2,TGTGCCAGCACGTTTACGGGAGGCAGCAATGAGCAGTTCTTC,CASTFTGGSNEQFF
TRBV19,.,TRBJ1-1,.,TGTGCCAGTAGTATAGATCGGAGGGCCCGGACTGAAGCTTTCTTT,CASSIDRRARTEAFF
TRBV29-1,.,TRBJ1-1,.,TGCAGCGTCGCCACCGGGATAGAAGCTTTCTTT,CSVATGIEAFF
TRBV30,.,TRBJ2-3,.,TGTGCCTGGAGTGTTATTTATGGGTTAGATACGCAGTATTTT,CAWSVIYGLDTQYF
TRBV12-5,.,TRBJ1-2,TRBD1,TGTGCTAGTGGTTTGGTGAGGACAGGCCCCTCGTACACCTTC,CASGLVRTGPSYTF
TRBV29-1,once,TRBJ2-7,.,TGCAGCGTGGACCAGGGGACCTCCTCCTACGAGCAGTACTTC,CSVDQGTSSYEQYF
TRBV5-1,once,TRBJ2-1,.,TGCGCCAGCAGGGGGGGGCTAGCTGGCAATGAGCAGTTCTTC,CASRGGLAGNEQFF
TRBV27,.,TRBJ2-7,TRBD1,TGTGCCAGCAGTTTATACGCCGGGACAGCCTACGAGCAGTACTTC,CASSLYAGTAYEQYF
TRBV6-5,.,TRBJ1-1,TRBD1,TGTGCCAGCAGTTACGCCACAGGGGGCTTCACTGAAGCTTTCTTT,CASSYATGGFTEAFF
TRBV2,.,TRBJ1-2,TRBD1,TGTGCCAGCAGGGCCCGGGACAGGAGCTATGGCTACACCTTC,CASRARDRSYGYTF
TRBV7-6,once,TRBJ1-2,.,TGTGCCAGCAGCTTGAGGCAGGGTAACCATGGCTACACCTTC,CASSLRQGNHGYTF
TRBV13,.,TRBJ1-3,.,TGTGCCAGCAGCCTACAGGGAAACACCATATATTTT,CASSLQGNTIYF
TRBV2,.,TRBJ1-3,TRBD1,TGTGCCAGCAGTAACAGGGGTTTCTCTGGAAACACCATATATTTT,CASSNRGFSGNTIYF
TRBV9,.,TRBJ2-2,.,TGTGCCAGCAGCGTAGGCAGGGTCAGCGGGGAGCTGTTTTTT,CASSVGRVSGELFF
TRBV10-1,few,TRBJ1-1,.,TGCGCCAGCAGCGGGGTAGGGACTGAAGCTTTCTTT,CASSGVGTEAFF
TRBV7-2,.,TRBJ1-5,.,TGTGCCAGCAGCTTCCAGGGTAATCAGCCCCAGCATTTT,CASSFQGNQPQHF
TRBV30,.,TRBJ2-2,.,TGTGCCTGGATCGGGGGTGCCGGGGAGCTGTTTTTT,CAWIGGAGELFF
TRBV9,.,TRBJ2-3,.,TGTGCCAGCAGCGTAGCTCAGGCCGTAACAGATACGCAGTATTTT,CASSVAQAVTDTQYF
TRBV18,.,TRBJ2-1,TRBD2,TGTGCCAGCTCACCAAGTAGCGGGAGGGCCAATGCCAATGAGCAGTTCTTC,CASSPSSGRANANEQFF
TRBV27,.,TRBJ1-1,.,TGTGCCAGCGGGTCTGGCCCTGGGGACACTGAAGCTTTCTTT,CASGSGPGDTEAFF
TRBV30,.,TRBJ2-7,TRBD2,TGTGCCTGGAATCTAGCGGGAGGGGACGAGCAGTACTTC,CAWNLAGGDEQYF
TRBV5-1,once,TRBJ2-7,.,TGCGCCAGCAGCAGAACAGGGTTGAGCTCCTACGAGCAGTACTTC,CASSRTGLSSYEQYF
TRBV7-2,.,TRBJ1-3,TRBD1,TGTGCCAGCAGCTCGCTGGACAGGGGCCCCATATATTTT,CASSSLDRGPIYF
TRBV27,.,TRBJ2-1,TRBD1,TGTGCCAGCAGTGTGGGACAGGGAGTCTACAATGAGCAGTTCTTC,CASSVGQGVYNEQFF
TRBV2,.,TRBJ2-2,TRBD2,TGTGCCAGCAGTAGACCGGCTAGCGGGAGTACCGGGGAGCTGTTTTTT,CASSRPASGSTGELFF
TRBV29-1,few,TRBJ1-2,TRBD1,TGCAGCGTTGGGCGGGGGGACAGATCTAACTATGGCTACACCTTC,CSVGRGDRSNYGYTF
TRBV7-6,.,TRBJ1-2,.,TGTGCCAGCAGCTTCGCGGGTAACTATGGCTACACCTTC,CASSFAGNYGYTF
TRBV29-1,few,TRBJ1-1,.,TGCAGCGACCTAAGCTCCGGGGAGGAAGCTTTCTTT,CSDLSSGEEAFF
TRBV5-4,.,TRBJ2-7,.,TGTGCCAGCAGCAAGGGACATACGTACGAGCAGTACTTC,CASSKGHTYEQYF
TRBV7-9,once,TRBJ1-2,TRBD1,TGTGCCAGCAGCTCCACAGGGGGAAATGGCTACACCTTC,CASSSTGGNGYTF
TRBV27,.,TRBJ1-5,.,TGTGCCAGCAGTTCGAACCGACAGAGCAATCAGCCCCAGCATTTT,CASSSNRQSNQPQHF
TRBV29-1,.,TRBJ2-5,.,TGCAGCGTTACAGGGATGGGGCAAGAGACCCAGTACTTC,CSVTGMGQETQYF
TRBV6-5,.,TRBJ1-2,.,TGTGCCAGCAGCCGGGAGCCCTATGGCTACACCTTC,CASSREPYGYTF
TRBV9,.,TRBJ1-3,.,TGTGCCAGCAGCGTTGACAGCTACGCTGGAAACACCATATATTTT,CASSVDSYAGNTIYF
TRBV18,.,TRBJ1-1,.,TGTGCCAGCTCACCACTCGACAAGAGTGTGAACACTGAAGCTTTCTTT,CASSPLDKSVNTEAFF
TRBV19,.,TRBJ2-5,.,TGTGCCAGTGCGGCAGGGGCGGGACAGAAGACCCAGTACTTC,CASAAGAGQKTQYF
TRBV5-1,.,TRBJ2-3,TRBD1,TGCGCCAGCAGCCCTAGGACAGGATTCACAGATACGCAGTATTTT,CASSPRTGFTDTQYF
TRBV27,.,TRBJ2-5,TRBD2,TGTGCCAGCAGTTTACTAGCGGAACGCCAAGAGACCCAGTACTTC,CASSLLAERQETQYF
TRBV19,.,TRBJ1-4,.,TGTGCCAGTAGTGATCGCCGGGACACCCGAGAAAAACTGTTTTTT,CASSDRRDTREKLFF
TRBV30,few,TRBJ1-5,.,TGTGCCTGGAGCCTAGGGGGAAATAGCAATCAGCCCCAGCATTTT,CAWSLGGNSNQPQHF
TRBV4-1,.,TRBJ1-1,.,TGCGCCAGCAGCCAAGAAAAGGCGACGGGGAACACTGAAGCTTTCTTT,CASSQEKATGNTEAFF
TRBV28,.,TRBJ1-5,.,TGTGCCAGCAGTGGGGGGCAGGGTAATTTTCCGCCCCAGCATTTT,CASSGGQGNFPPQHF
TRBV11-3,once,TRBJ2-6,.,TGTGCCAGCACCAGAGCTGGGGCCAACGTCCTGACTTTC,CASTRAGANVLTF
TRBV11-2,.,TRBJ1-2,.,TGTGCCAGCAGCCCCGAGCCTTACTATGGCTACACCTTC,CASSPEPYYGYTF
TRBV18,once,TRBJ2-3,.,TGTGCCAGCTCGTTGGGGCAGGGACGAGATACGCAGTATTTT,CASSLGQGRDTQYF
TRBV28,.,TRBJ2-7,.,TGTGCCAGCAGTTCCCCCATGGGGGAGGGGGAAAACTCCTACGAGCAGTACTTC,CASSSPMGEGENSYEQYF
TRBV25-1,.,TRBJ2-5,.,TGTGCCAGCAGTGAAGGAAACCTCGTGGGAGAGACCCAGTACTTC,CASSEGNLVGETQYF
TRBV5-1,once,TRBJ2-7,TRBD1,TGCGCCAGCAGCTTACTGGGGACAGGCTACGAGCAGTACTTC,CASSLLGTGYEQYF